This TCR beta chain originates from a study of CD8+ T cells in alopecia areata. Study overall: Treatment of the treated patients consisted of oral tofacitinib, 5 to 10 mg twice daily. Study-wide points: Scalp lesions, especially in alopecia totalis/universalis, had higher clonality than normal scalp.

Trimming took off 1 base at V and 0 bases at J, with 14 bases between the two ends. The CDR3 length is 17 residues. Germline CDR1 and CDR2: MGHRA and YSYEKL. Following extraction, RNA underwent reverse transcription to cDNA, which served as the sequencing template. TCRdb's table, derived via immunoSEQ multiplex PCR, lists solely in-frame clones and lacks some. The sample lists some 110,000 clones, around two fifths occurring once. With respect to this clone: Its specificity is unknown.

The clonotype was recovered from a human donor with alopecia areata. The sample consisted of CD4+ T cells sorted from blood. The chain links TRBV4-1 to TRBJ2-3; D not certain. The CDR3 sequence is CASSQVLLGISTDTQYF. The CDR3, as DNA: TGCGCCAGCAGCCAAGTCCTTCTGGGGATTAGCACAGATACGCAGTATTTT.